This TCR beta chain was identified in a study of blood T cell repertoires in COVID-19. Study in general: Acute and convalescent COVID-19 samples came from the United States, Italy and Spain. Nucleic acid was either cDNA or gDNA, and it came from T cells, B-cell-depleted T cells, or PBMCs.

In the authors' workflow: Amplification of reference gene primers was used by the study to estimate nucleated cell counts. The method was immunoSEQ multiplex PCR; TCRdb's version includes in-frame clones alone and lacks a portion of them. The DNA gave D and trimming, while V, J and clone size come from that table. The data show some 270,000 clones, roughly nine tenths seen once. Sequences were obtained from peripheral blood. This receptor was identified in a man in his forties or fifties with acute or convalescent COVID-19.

CDR3 protein: CASSFQLAGRTGELFF. Here the CDR3 DNA reads TGTGCCAGCAGCTTCCAACTGGCGGGGCGGACCGGGGAGCTGTTTTTT. The J gene is TRBJ2-2, the V gene TRBV3-1 (or the pseudogene TRBV3-2), with D possibly matching TRBD2 (6 bases). This CDR3 spans 16 amino acids. CDR1 and CDR2 (germline): LGHDT, YNNKEL (reference sequence). V gave up 5 bases and J gave up 5 bases, with 18 bases separating them.